Presented here are 9 T cell receptor beta chains from one specimen sequenced in a study of blood T cells in healthy people across ages (dated by TCRdb to between 2014 and 2017). Receptors were amplified or captured by 5' RACE. The run used an Illumina HiSeq 2500. A second 7 to 11 cycle PCR used a sample-barcoded 5' primer and a J-beta primer mix. TCRdb trimmed public reads at Q25 via fastp, called clones via MiXCR and kept in-frame beta chains. Under each unique CDR3 protein, matching rows form one entry showing the most common genes and DNA. Counted in this sample were about 1.5 million distinct CDR3 sequences; under 55% of them appeared once. In total, the top ten clones hold roughly 3.7% of the sample. The specimen was blood. Source of these receptors: a woman under 30 in good health.

This clonotype has only a few counts. The V and J genes are TRBV24-1 and TRBJ2-7, with TRBD1 matching over 11 bases. Germline CDR1 KGHDR, CDR2 SFDVKD. The CDR3 is made up of 16 amino acids. Trimming cost V 2 bases and J 7 bases; bases outside gene matches: 9. CDR3 nucleotides: TGTGCCACCAGTGATTACGGGACAGGGGGGTACAATGAGCAGTACTTC. Protein: CATSDYGTGGYNEQYF.

The chain recombines TRBV20-1 with TRBJ1-1, with D possibly TRBD1 on 6 matching bases. V was pared by 6 bases and J by 1 base, with 12 bases between. The germline CDR1 and CDR2 sequences are DFQATT and SNEGSKA (reference sequence). The CDR3 covers 13 residues. CDR3 nucleotide sequence: TGCAGTGCACACAACAGGGCGAACACTGAAGCTTTCTTT. Protein: CSAHNRANTEAFF.

This chain connects TRBV7-2 to TRBJ2-7; tentatively, D is TRBD2 (6 bases). Trimming shortened V by 5 bases and J by 7 bases, and 15 bases separated the two germline ends. The CDR3 totals 13 residues. In germline, CDR1 is SGHTA, CDR2 FQGNSA. The CDR3 coding sequence is TGTGCCAGCAGCGTACCCCGGGGGACTGAGCAGTACTTC. Its protein product is CASSVPRGTEQYF.

The CDR3 here is CASRTGGLGETQYF. The CDR3 region has the DNA TGCGCCAGCAGAACGGGGGGCCTCGGTGAGACCCAGTACTTC. This chain uses TRBV5-1 with TRBJ2-5, with a possible D match to TRBD2 (7 bases). CDR3 size: 14 residues. CDR1 is SGHRS, CDR2 YFSETQ, per germline. Trimming took 5 bases from V and 5 from J, leaving 16 bases between them.

This clonotype turned up a few times. The V gene is TRBV6-2 or TRBV6-3, the J gene TRBJ2-3, with 8 bases matching TRBD2. CDR1 and CDR2 from the germline V gene are MNHEY and SVGEGT. The CDR3 is 16 amino acids. The junction had 8 bases not matched to a gene; V was cut back by 6 bases and J by 0 bases. This chain's CDR3 is CASRTRGERSTDTQYF. The DNA for the CDR3 is TGTGCCAGCAGAACGCGGGGGGAACGGAGCACAGATACGCAGTATTTT.

The chain uses TRBV4-2 and TRBJ2-1, with 9 bases identical to TRBD2. Judging by the DNA end, TRBJ2-7 fits better; the J call may be wrong. The germline V gene has CDR1 LGHNA and CDR2 YNFKEQ. The CDR3 is 15 residues long. The CDR3 nucleotides are TGTGCCAGCAGCCCTAGCGGGAATACCTACAATGAGCAGTACTTC. Its translation is CASSPSGNTYNEQYF.

This chain links TRBV10-3 with TRBJ1-2, with 9 nucleotides matching TRBD1. Germline V CDR1 and CDR2: ENHRY, SYGVKD. The CDR3 has 17 amino acids. The V segment lost 6 bases and the J segment 1 base; nucleotides outside the gene matches: 12. The DNA of the CDR3 is TGTGCCATCAGCGTCGGGACAGGGCTTATACTTAACTATGGCTACACCTTC. This encodes CAISVGTGLILNYGYTF.

This clonotype was seen at least ten times. This chain connects TRBV29-1 to TRBJ2-7; D perhaps matches TRBD1 (5 bases). The V gene lost 4 bases and the J gene lost 3 bases, with 13 bases spanning the gap. The CDR3 length is 13 residues. Looked up from germline, CDR1 is SQVTM and CDR2 is ANQGSEA. This CDR3 reads CSVGWGTSYEQYF. The CDR3 DNA reads as TGCAGCGTTGGTTGGGGCACAAGCTACGAGCAGTACTTC.

The chain recombines TRBV20-1 with TRBJ2-1; tentative D call: TRBD1 (6 bases). Trimming removed 7 bases from V and 13 bases from J, with 23 bases in between. This CDR3 has 13 amino acids. The germline V gene has CDR1 DFQATT and CDR2 SNEGSKA (reference sequence). For the CDR3, the DNA is TGCAGTGAGGCTGCACAGGGTTCTTATTACCAGTTCTTC. Translating it yields CSEAAQGSYYQFF.